This T cell receptor beta chain came from a study of T cell responses to AZD1222 COVID-19 vaccine. The table came from immunoSEQ multiplex PCR; TCRdb's copy has only in-frame clones and leaves some out. The table has over 130,000 clones, about nine tenths seen once. The germline V and J ends were trimmed by 0 bases and 3 bases, with 8 bases remaining between them. The V gene's germline CDR1 is SGHDN and CDR2 FVKESK. The CDR3 runs 14 residues. The chain is built from TRBV14 and TRBJ1-1, with D tentatively TRBD1 (5 bases). This receptor was obtained from an adult in good health. The sample in question was peripheral blood, obtained on day 0 of AZD1222 vaccination. Written as DNA, the CDR3 is TGTGCCAGCAGCCAAGAGATAGGGGACACTGAAGCTTTCTTT. Amino acids: CASSQEIGDTEAFF.